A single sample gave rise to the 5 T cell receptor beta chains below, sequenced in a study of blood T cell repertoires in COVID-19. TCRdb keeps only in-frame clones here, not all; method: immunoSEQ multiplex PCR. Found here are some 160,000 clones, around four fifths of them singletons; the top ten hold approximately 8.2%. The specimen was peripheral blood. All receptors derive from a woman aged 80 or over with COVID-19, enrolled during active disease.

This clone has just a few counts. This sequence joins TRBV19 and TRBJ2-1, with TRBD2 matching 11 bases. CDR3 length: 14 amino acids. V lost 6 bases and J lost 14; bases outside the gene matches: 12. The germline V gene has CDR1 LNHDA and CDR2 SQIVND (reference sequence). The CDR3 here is CASSRRLAGGLKFF. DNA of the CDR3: TGTGCCAGTAGCCGGCGGCTAGCGGGAGGTTTAAAGTTCTTC.

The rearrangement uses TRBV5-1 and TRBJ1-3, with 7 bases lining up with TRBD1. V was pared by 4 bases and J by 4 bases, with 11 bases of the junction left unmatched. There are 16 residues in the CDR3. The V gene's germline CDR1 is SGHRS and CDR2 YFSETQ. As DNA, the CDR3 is TGCGCCAGCAGCATAAACGTACAGGGGTCAGGAAACACCATATATTTT. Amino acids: CASSINVQGSGNTIYF.

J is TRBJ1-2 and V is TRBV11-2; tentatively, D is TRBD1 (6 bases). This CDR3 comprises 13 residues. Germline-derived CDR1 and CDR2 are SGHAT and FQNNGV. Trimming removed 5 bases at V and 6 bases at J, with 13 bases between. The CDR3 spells CASSPGVANGYTF. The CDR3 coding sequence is TGTGCCAGCAGCCCAGGGGTGGCTAATGGCTACACCTTC.

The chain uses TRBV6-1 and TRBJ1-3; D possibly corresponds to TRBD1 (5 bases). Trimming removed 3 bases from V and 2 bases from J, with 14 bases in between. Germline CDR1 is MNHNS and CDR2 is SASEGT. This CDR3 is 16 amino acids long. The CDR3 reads CASSEGRGWAGNTIYF. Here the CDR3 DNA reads TGTGCCAGCAGTGAGGGTAGGGGTTGGGCTGGAAACACCATATATTTT.

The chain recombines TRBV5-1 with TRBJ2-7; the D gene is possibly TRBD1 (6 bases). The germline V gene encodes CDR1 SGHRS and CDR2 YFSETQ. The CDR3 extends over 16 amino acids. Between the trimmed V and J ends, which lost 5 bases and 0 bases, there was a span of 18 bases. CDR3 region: CASRRGFGTSSYEQYF. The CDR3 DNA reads TGCGCCAGCAGAAGAGGTTTCGGGACAAGCTCCTACGAGCAGTACTTC.